This T cell receptor beta chain emerged from a study of OX40 agonist ivuxolimab in advanced cancers. At the level of the study: Partial responses were observed in three patients, of whom one had hepatocellular carcinoma and two had cutaneous melanoma.

Profiling relied on immunoSEQ multiplex PCR, and the TCRdb table lists in-frame clones only, not all of them. The data show approximately 47,000 clones, roughly 91% seen once. Trimming cost V 0 bases and J 7 bases, with 15 bases left between them. The V gene's germline CDR1 is MNHNY and CDR2 SVGAGI (reference sequence). The length of the CDR3 is 15 residues. This receptor was obtained from an adult with an advanced solid tumor such as melanoma, head and neck, liver or kidney cancer. Sequencing was performed on CD4+ or CD8+ T cells sorted from blood, taken in a trial of the OX40 agonist ivuxolimab. The V gene is TRBV6-6, the J gene TRBJ1-2; no firm D call. DNA for the CDR3: TGTGCCAGCAGTTACTCGGAGAGTTTGCCCGTTGGCTACACCTTC. It yields the protein CASSYSESLPVGYTF.